This T cell receptor (beta chain) appears in the sequencing data of a study of beta chain features in type 1 diabetes. Study-level background: Examination of sorted cells across all samples involved over 95 million cells. Study-wide points: Among patients with Type 1 diabetes, TCRB CDR3s were moderately but significantly shorter in every one of the four CD4+ subsets.

Donors contributed one heparinised blood draw apiece, averaging roughly 0.12 L. Sorted populations all had greater than 95% purity. Germline V gene lookup returns CDR1 SQVTM and CDR2 ANQGSEA. The CDR3 is 13 residues long. Trimming stripped 5 bases from V and 1 base from J, with 11 bases between. The authors reverse transcribed all of the isolated RNA, so sequencing captured expressed TCRB transcripts. Assay: immunoSEQ multiplex PCR; the TCRdb copy retains only in-frame clones and omits some. Here the sample spans tens of thousands of clones, roughly two thirds being singletons. Remarks on this clone: The antigen is unknown.

This TCR derives from a man aged 18 to 29 with type 1 diabetes. The rearrangement joins TRBV29-1 to TRBJ1-1, with a possible D match to TRBD1 (6 bases). What was sequenced was Tregs from blood. CDR3 bases: TGCAGCGTTTCGTGGGGGCCGAACACTGAAGCTTTCTTT. As protein: CSVSWGPNTEAFF. The complete variable domain, with remaining parts taken from reference TRBV29-1 and TRBJ1-1, reads SAVISQKPSRDICQRGTSLTIQCQVDSQVTMMFWYRQQPGQSLTLIATANQGSEATYESGFVIDKFPISRPNLTFSTLTVSNMSPEDSSIYLCSVSWGPNTEAFFGQGTRLTVV.